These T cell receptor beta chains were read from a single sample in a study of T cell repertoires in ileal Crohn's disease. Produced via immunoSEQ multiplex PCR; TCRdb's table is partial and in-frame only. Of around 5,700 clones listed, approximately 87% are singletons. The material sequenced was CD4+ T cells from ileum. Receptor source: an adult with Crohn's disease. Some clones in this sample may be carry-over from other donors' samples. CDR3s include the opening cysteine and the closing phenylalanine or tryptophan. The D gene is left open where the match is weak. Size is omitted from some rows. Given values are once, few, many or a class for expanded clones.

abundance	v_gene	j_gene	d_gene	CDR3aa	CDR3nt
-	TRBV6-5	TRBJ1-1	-	CASSYTPNTEAFF	TGTGCCAGCAGTTACACACCGAACACTGAAGCTTTCTTT
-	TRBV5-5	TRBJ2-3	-	CASSPRGALPGDTQYF	TGTGCCAGCTCCCCCAGGGGGGCCCTACCCGGGGATACGCAGTATTTT
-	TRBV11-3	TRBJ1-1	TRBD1	CASSPRQGAGTEAFF	TGTGCCAGCAGCCCCAGACAGGGGGCCGGTACTGAAGCTTTCTTT
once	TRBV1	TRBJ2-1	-	CTSSQADNASYNEQFF	TGCACCAGCAGCCAAGCTGACAACGCCTCCTACAATGAGCAGTTCTTC
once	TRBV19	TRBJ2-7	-	CASSIATSPYEQYF	TGTGCCAGTAGTATAGCGACAAGCCCCTACGAGCAGTACTTC
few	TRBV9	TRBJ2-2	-	CASVRDSYTGELFF	TGTGCCAGCGTCCGGGACTCATACACCGGGGAGCTGTTTTTT
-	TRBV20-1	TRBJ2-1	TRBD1	CSATGQVKFF	TGCAGTGCTACGGGACAGGTAAAGTTCTTC
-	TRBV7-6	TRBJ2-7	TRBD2	CASSQTSGSFGEQYF	TGTGCCAGCAGCCAAACTAGCGGGAGTTTCGGCGAGCAGTACTTC
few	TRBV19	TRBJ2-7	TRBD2	CASSKLAGRGSTYEQYF	TGTGCCAGTAGTAAGTTGGCCGGGCGGGGGTCGACCTACGAGCAGTACTTC
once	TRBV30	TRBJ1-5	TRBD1	CAWSGTGGQPQHF	TGTGCCTGGAGTGGGACAGGCGGTCAGCCCCAGCATTTT
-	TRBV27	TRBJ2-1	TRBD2	CASSSYGTSGYNEQFF	TGTGCCAGCAGTTCATACGGGACTAGCGGTTACAATGAGCAGTTCTTC
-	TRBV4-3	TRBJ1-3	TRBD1	CASSQDQGGPSGNTIYF	TGCGCCAGCAGCCAAGATCAGGGGGGCCCCTCTGGAAACACCATATATTTT
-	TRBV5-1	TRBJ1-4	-	CASSWEGNEKLFF	TGCGCCAGCAGCTGGGAGGGAAATGAAAAACTGTTTTTT
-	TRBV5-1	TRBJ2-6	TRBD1	CASSLETTGGYSGANVLTF	TGCGCCAGCAGCCTAGAAACGACAGGGGGGTACTCTGGGGCCAACGTCCTGACTTTC
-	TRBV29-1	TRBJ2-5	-	CSVDYRVGETQYF	TGCAGCGTTGATTACAGGGTTGGAGAGACCCAGTACTTC
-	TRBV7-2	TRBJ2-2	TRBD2	CASSVPGTTYTGELFF	TGTGCCAGCAGCGTCCCCGGGACTACCTACACCGGGGAGCTGTTTTTT
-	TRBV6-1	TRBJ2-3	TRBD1	CASSEDVWDSKTDTQYF	TGTGCCAGCAGTGAAGACGTCTGGGACAGTAAAACAGATACGCAGTATTTT
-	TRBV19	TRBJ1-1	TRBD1	CASSTHRGLVTEAFF	TGTGCCAGTAGTACCCACAGGGGTTTGGTCACTGAAGCTTTCTTT
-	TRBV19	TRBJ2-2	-	CASSIQGSGELFF	TGTGCCAGTAGTATACAGGGATCCGGGGAGCTGTTTTTT
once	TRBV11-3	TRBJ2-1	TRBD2	CASSLRLAGMNEQFF	TGTGCCAGCAGCTTACGACTAGCGGGTATGAATGAGCAGTTCTTC
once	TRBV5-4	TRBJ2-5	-	CASSSLNSEEQYF	TGTGCCAGCAGCTCCCTCAATTCGGAGGAGCAGTACTTC
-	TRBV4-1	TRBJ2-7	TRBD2	CASSQASGIYEQYF	TGCGCCAGCAGCCAGGCTAGCGGGATCTACGAGCAGTACTTC
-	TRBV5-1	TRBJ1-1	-	CASSLAVSLNTEAFF	TGCGCCAGCAGCTTGGCCGTATCTCTGAACACTGAAGCTTTCTTT
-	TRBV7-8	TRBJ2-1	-	CASSFGSWGPYNEQFF	TGTGCCAGCAGCTTTGGCTCCTGGGGGCCTTACAATGAGCAGTTCTTC